The 28 T cell receptor beta chains below were found in one sample sequenced in a study of cytomegalovirus exposure and HLA in healthy donors. A multiplex PCR was run with 60 Vbeta primers and 13 Jbeta primers. TCRdb's copy holds only in-frame clones and misses some; the assay was immunoSEQ multiplex PCR. The data hold around 180,000 clones, with around 85% observed a single time. The sequencing sample was made of PBMCs. Receptor source: a boy between 2 and 10 years old in good health and CMV-seronegative.

The chain employs TRBV7-9 and TRBJ1-3; TRBD1 aligns across 7 bases. Per the germline V gene, CDR1 is SEHNR and CDR2 is FQNEAQ (reference sequence). V trimming: 5 bases; J trimming: 0 bases; junction bases outside the gene matches: 4. The CDR3 runs 15 residues. CDR3 nucleotides: TGTGCCAGCAGCGATAGGGGGCTCTCTGGAAACACCATATATTTT. The encoded protein is CASSDRGLSGNTIYF.

The gene calls are TRBV2 and TRBJ2-5; D is unresolved. Germline CDR1 and CDR2: SNHLY and FYNNEI. The V gene lost 5 bases and the J gene lost 1 base, with 5 bases spanning the gap. The CDR3 totals 12 residues. CDR3 coding DNA: TGTGCCAGCAGTCCTATCCAAGAGACCCAGTACTTC. It translates to CASSPIQETQYF.

V usage is TRBV7-8 and J usage is TRBJ1-5; 8 bases align to TRBD1. V shed 5 bases and J 6 bases; nucleotides not matched to a gene: 12. This CDR3 has 16 residues. Germline CDR1 SGHVS, CDR2 FQNEAQ. The CDR3: CASSPRTGRMFQPQHF. CDR3 sequence (DNA): TGTGCCAGCAGCCCCAGGACAGGGCGTATGTTTCAGCCCCAGCATTTT.

The chain carries TRBV4-1 and TRBJ2-1; D might be TRBD1 (6 bases). Germline V gene data show CDR1 as MGHRA and CDR2 as YSYEKL. V was cut by 1 base and J by 2 bases, with 12 bases left in between. The CDR3 has 16 amino acids. Written as DNA, the CDR3 is TGCGCCAGCAGCCAAGGAACAGGGCCCCCCTACAATGAGCAGTTCTTC. Residues: CASSQGTGPPYNEQFF.

The chain is built from TRBV7-3 and TRBJ2-7; tentative D call: TRBD1 (6 bases). V was shortened by 3 bases and J by 3 bases, with 9 bases between the two germline ends. The CDR3 is made up of 13 amino acids. Per germline, CDR1 SGHTA and CDR2 FQGTGA. CDR3 coding DNA: TGTGCCAGCAGCTTTGGACAGAGCTACGAGCAGTACTTC. It yields the protein CASSFGQSYEQYF.

The chain uses TRBV14 and TRBJ2-5; TRBD1 is a possible D gene (5 bases). V was clipped by 4 bases and J by 1 base, with 10 bases between them. Germline assignment: CDR1 SGHDN and CDR2 FVKESK. The CDR3 is 14 residues long. The chain's CDR3 is CASSRGRGQETQYF. CDR3 nucleotides: TGTGCCAGCAGCCGGGGCCGAGGCCAAGAGACCCAGTACTTC.

This sequence joins TRBV6-7 and TRBJ2-7, with no clear D. TRBV6-7 is an open reading frame, and its role is uncertain. Trimming cost V 6 bases and J 3 bases, with 9 bases left between them. This CDR3 has 12 residues. CDR3: CASRRLDYEQYV. In nucleotides, the CDR3 is TGTGCCAGCAGAAGACTGGACTACGAGCAGTACGTC.

The V and J genes are TRBV27 and TRBJ2-6, with TRBD1 matching over 7 bases. J gave up 0 bases and V 4 bases, and 12 bases lay outside the gene matches. The CDR3 loop spans 19 amino acids. Germline V lookup: CDR1 MNHEY, CDR2 SMNVEV (reference sequence). The CDR3 sequence: CASSSHKGTATSGANVLTF. CDR3 bases: TGTGCCAGCAGTTCCCACAAGGGGACAGCTACCTCTGGGGCCAACGTCCTGACTTTC.

V is TRBV5-1 and J is TRBJ2-1, with 11 bases matching TRBD2. The CDR3 has 17 residues. Germline CDR1 is SGHRS and CDR2 is YFSETQ. Unmatched junction bases numbered 11, after V lost 4 bases and J lost 5 bases. The CDR3: CASSPRVAGGPNNEQFF. The CDR3, as DNA: TGCGCCAGCAGCCCTCGGGTAGCGGGGGGGCCGAACAATGAGCAGTTCTTC. The full variable domain, with the rest looked up from reference TRBV5-1 and TRBJ2-1, is KAGVTQTPRYLIKTRGQQVTLSCSPISGHRSVSWYQQTPGQGLQFLFEYFSETQRNKGNFPGRFSGRQFSNSRSEMNVSTLELGDSALYLCASSPRVAGGPNNEQFFGPGTRLTVL.

This chain connects TRBV2 to TRBJ2-7; tentative D call: TRBD1 (5 bases). There are 16 residues in the CDR3. V dropped 1 base and J dropped 2 bases, with 15 bases sitting between them. Germline CDR1 and CDR2: SNHLY and FYNNEI. CDR3 sequence reads: CASSEDRFLSTYEQYF. Written as DNA, the CDR3 is TGTGCCAGCAGTGAAGACAGGTTCCTTTCCACCTACGAGCAGTACTTC.

J is TRBJ2-1 and V is TRBV29-1, with 7 bases fitting TRBD1. This CDR3 region has 13 residues. V was clipped by 7 bases and J by 2 bases; unmatched bases: 5. The V gene's germline CDR1 is SQVTM and CDR2 ANQGSEA. The CDR3 loop reads CSGGTEPYNEQFF. The DNA of the CDR3 is TGCAGCGGGGGGACAGAGCCCTACAATGAGCAGTTCTTC.

V is TRBV5-4 and J is TRBJ1-1; 7 bases line up with TRBD1. The ends lost 4 bases at V and 3 bases at J; junction bases unmatched: 12. Per the germline V gene, CDR1 is SGHNT and CDR2 is YYREEE (reference sequence). There are 16 residues in the CDR3. The CDR3 DNA follows: TGTGCCAGCAGCCCGGGACAGAGAAGTCTGGACACTGAAGCTTTCTTT. Amino acids: CASSPGQRSLDTEAFF.

V gene TRBV15 combines with J gene TRBJ1-4, with D tentatively TRBD1 (6 bases). The CDR3 length is 15 residues. Germline loops: CDR1 LNHNV, CDR2 YYDKDF (reference sequence). With 0 bases removed from V and 7 bases from J, the gap between germline ends came to 12 bases. The CDR3 DNA follows: TGTGCCACCAGCAGAGATCCCAGGACAGCTGAAAAACTGTTTTTT. Protein sequence: CATSRDPRTAEKLFF.

The chain joins TRBV5-1 to TRBJ1-2; D is possibly TRBD1 (5 bases). This CDR3 has 16 amino acids. CDR1 and CDR2 (germline): SGHRS, YFSETQ. The V gene lost 3 bases and the J gene lost 1 base, with 16 bases spanning the gap. The CDR3 protein is CASSSSGRDYNYGYTF. CDR3 nucleotides: TGCGCCAGCAGCTCCTCTGGGAGGGACTATAACTATGGCTACACCTTC.

V and J are TRBV27 and TRBJ2-7; maybe TRBD1 (6 bases). The V gene's germline CDR1 is MNHEY and CDR2 SMNVEV (reference sequence). The CDR3 has 13 amino acids. The V end was cut by 2 bases, the J end by 7 bases, with 12 bases between. CDR3 residues: CASSLDRRNEQYV. The CDR3 DNA reads TGTGCCAGCAGTTTAGACAGGAGGAATGAGCAGTACGTC.

The chain has TRBV13 and TRBJ2-6, with unresolved D. Per the germline V gene, CDR1 is PRHDT and CDR2 is FYEKMQ (reference sequence). V was pared by 1 base and J by 5 bases, with 12 bases between. The CDR3 consists of 16 residues. CDR3 loop: CASSLESAERANVLTF. In DNA form, the CDR3 reads TGTGCCAGCAGCTTAGAATCGGCGGAACGGGCCAACGTCCTGACTTTC.

This clone was detected a few times. The chain links TRBV11-2 to TRBJ1-4; the D gene is possibly TRBD1 (5 bases). With 4 bases removed from V and 0 bases from J, the gap between germline ends came to 12 bases. The CDR3 has 16 residues. CDR1 and CDR2 from the germline V gene are SGHAT and FQNNGV. The CDR3 loop reads CASSWRDGSTNEKLFF. The CDR3 DNA sequence: TGTGCCAGCAGCTGGAGGGACGGCTCAACTAATGAAAAACTGTTTTTT.

This sequence joins TRBV10-3 and TRBJ2-7, with D perhaps matching TRBD2 (5 bases). The CDR3 runs 13 residues. Trimming left V 4 bases short and J 2 bases short, with 9 bases between. The V gene's germline CDR1 is ENHRY and CDR2 SYGVKD. The CDR3 reads CAISAGSTYEQYF. In DNA form, the CDR3 reads TGTGCCATCAGTGCGGGGTCGACCTACGAGCAGTACTTC.

This clone was detected a few times. This sequence joins TRBV28 and TRBJ1-5; 11 nucleotides align to TRBD1. Germline loops: CDR1 MDHEN, CDR2 SYDVKM. There are 16 residues in the CDR3. The trim removed 1 base at V and 6 bases at J, leaving 5 bases unmatched. Here the CDR3 reads CASSLSDRGPVQPQHF. In DNA form, the CDR3 reads TGTGCCAGCAGTTTATCGGACAGGGGGCCGGTTCAGCCCCAGCATTTT.

V is TRBV4-1 and J is TRBJ2-3, with 8 bases matching TRBD2. The CDR3 has 16 residues. V was pared by 0 bases and J by 8 bases, with 10 bases of the junction left unmatched. Germline CDR1 reads MGHRA; CDR2 reads YSYEKL. The CDR3 coding sequence is TGCGCCAGCAGCCAAGATCCTGGGGCCGGGGGGGGTACGCAGTATTTT. The encoded protein is CASSQDPGAGGGTQYF.

The chain employs TRBV28 and TRBJ2-1, with 13 positions matching TRBD2. The CDR3 is 17 amino acids. The germline V gene has CDR1 MDHEN and CDR2 SYDVKM. V dropped 5 bases and J dropped 8; count of bases not matched to a gene: 12. The CDR3 region has the DNA TGTGCCAGCAGTACCCCGTTCGGACTAGCGGGAGTATATGAGCAGTTCTTC. Protein: CASSTPFGLAGVYEQFF.

In nucleotides, the CDR3 is TGTGCCAGCAGAACAGGGGCCAACGTCCTGACTTTC. Translation gives CASRTGANVLTF. The rearrangement joins TRBV28 to TRBJ2-6; no clear D. The CDR3 is 12 amino acids. Trimming left V 6 bases short and J 4 bases short, with 4 bases between. Germline CDR1 MDHEN, CDR2 SYDVKM.

The chain uses TRBV5-6 and TRBJ1-4; 7 positions agree with TRBD1. This CDR3 is built from 14 residues. Germline trimming cut 1 base from V and 4 bases from J; bases unmatched to any gene: 1. Germline CDR1 and CDR2: SGHDT and YYEEEE. CDR3 sequence reads: CASSLQGVNEKLFF. DNA of the CDR3: TGTGCCAGCAGCTTGCAGGGGGTTAATGAAAAACTGTTTTTT.

The V and J genes are TRBV5-1 and TRBJ2-5; 11 bases map to TRBD2. There are 15 residues in the CDR3. J was trimmed by 2 bases and V by 4 bases; bases with no gene match: 4. CDR1 and CDR2 (germline): SGHRS, YFSETQ. CDR3 bases: TGCGCCAGCAGCAAGGGACTAGCGGAGCAAGAGACCCAGTACTTC. Translation gives CASSKGLAEQETQYF.

This clone was seen a few times. The chain employs TRBV6-6 and TRBJ1-6; tentatively, D is TRBD1 (5 bases). V shed 4 bases and J shed 5 bases, with 9 bases lying between them. CDR1 and CDR2 (germline): MNHNY, SVGAGI (reference sequence). CDR3 length equals 14 residues. CDR3: CASSSPGDNSPLHF. The CDR3 nucleotides are TGTGCCAGCAGTTCCCCGGGGGATAATTCACCCCTCCACTTT.

This clone was counted between two and nine times. V is TRBV2 and J is TRBJ2-5, with D possibly TRBD2 on 5 matching bases. The CDR3 is made up of 16 amino acids. Trimming took off 5 bases at V and 4 bases at J, with 20 bases between the two ends. The germline V gene has CDR1 SNHLY and CDR2 FYNNEI. The chain's CDR3 is CASSIGGSQGRETQYF. CDR3 sequence (DNA): TGTGCCAGCAGTATAGGCGGGTCCCAAGGTCGAGAGACCCAGTACTTC. Together with reference TRBV2 and TRBJ2-5, the CDR3 gives the full variable domain: EPEVTQTPSHQVTQMGQEVILRCVPISNHLYFYWYRQILGQKVEFLVSFYNNEISEKSEIFDDQFSVERPDGSNFTLKIRSTKLEDSAMYFCASSIGGSQGRETQYFGPGTRLLVL.

The chain employs TRBV15 and TRBJ1-4; 8 positions agree with TRBD1. This CDR3 is 15 amino acids long. J lost 5 bases, V lost 4 bases, and 6 bases had no gene match. CDR1 LNHNV and CDR2 YYDKDF come from the germline V gene (reference sequence). The CDR3 DNA reads TGTGCCACCAGCACCGGGACAGGACTAAATGAAAAACTGTTTTTT. Protein sequence: CATSTGTGLNEKLFF.

V and J are TRBV11-2 and TRBJ1-1; D is perhaps TRBD1 (5 bases). CDR3 length equals 15 residues. Germline V gene lookup returns CDR1 SGHAT and CDR2 FQNNGV. Trimming removed 5 bases at V and 0 bases at J, with 13 bases between. The CDR3: CASSATETLNTEAFF. The DNA for the CDR3 is TGTGCCAGCAGCGCGACAGAGACCTTGAACACTGAAGCTTTCTTT.